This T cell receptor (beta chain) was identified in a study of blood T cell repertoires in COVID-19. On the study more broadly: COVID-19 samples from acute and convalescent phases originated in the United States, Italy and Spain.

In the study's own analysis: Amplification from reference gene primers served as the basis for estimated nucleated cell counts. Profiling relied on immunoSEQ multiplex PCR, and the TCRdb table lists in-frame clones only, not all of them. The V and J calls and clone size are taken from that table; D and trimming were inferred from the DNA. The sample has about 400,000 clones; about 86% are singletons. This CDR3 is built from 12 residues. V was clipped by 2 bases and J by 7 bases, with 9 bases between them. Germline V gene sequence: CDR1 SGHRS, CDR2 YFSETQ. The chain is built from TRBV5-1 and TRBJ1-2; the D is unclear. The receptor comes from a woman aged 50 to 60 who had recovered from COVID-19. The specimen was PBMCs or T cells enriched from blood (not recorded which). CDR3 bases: TGCGCCAGCAGCTTCCCCAGTCGTGGCTACACCTTC. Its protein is CASSFPSRGYTF.